This TCR beta chain was identified during a study of blood T cell repertoires in COVID-19. There are a few counts of this clone. The data were produced by immunoSEQ multiplex PCR, yet TCRdb's version contains in-frame clones alone and is incomplete. The sample carries around 360,000 clones, roughly 86% recorded once. This CDR3 spans 17 amino acids. In germline, CDR1 is SEHNR, CDR2 FQNEAQ (reference sequence). V shed 5 bases and J 4 bases; nucleotides not matched to a gene: 9. Sequencing used PBMCs or T cells enriched from blood (not recorded which). The V gene is TRBV7-9, the J gene TRBJ2-2; 11 nucleotides agree with TRBD2. The TCR was taken from a middle-aged man in a cohort exposed to, infected with or recovered from COVID-19 (not recorded which). CDR3 sequence reads: CASSATSGSNPTGELFF. The CDR3 DNA follows: TGTGCCAGCAGCGCAACTAGCGGGAGTAACCCCACCGGGGAGCTGTTTTTT.